Each of the 7 T cell receptor beta chains below was sequenced from the same sample in a study of shared clonotypes between healthy human individuals. Using immunoSEQ multiplex PCR, the repertoire was profiled, and TCRdb retains in-frame clones only, with some absent. The sample records about half a million clones, approximately 85% being singletons. Sequencing used PBMCs. The receptors originated from a woman aged 40 to 50 in good health. Some clones in this sample may be carry-over from other donors' samples.

V usage is TRBV25-1 and J usage is TRBJ2-5, with D uncertain. Trimming pared 6 bases from V and 3 bases from J, leaving 11 bases between. CDR3 length: 13 amino acids. Looked up from germline, CDR1 is MGHDK and CDR2 is SYGVNS. CDR3 amino acids: CASSVWQKETQYF. The CDR3, as DNA: TGTGCCAGCAGCGTGTGGCAGAAAGAGACCCAGTACTTC. The entire variable domain, with the rest obtained from reference TRBV25-1 and TRBJ2-5, is as follows: EADIYQTPRYLVIGTGKKITLECSQTMGHDKMYWYQQDPGMELHLIHYSYGVNSTEKGDLSSESTVSRIRTEHFPLTLESARPSHTSQYLCASSVWQKETQYFGPGTRLLVL.

This clone occurred once. The chain uses TRBV18 and TRBJ2-5; D gene uncertain. V was trimmed by 3 bases and J by 2 bases, leaving 13 bases between them. CDR3 length: 15 residues. Germline CDR1 is KGHSH and CDR2 is LQKENI. In DNA form, the CDR3 reads TGTGCCAGCTCACCGGTCCCAGCGCGACAAGAGACCCAGTACTTC. It encodes CASSPVPARQETQYF. The full variable domain, rest sourced from reference TRBV18 and TRBJ2-5, is NAGVMQNPRHLVRRRGQEARLRCSPMKGHSHVYWYRQLPEEGLKFMVYLQKENIIDESGMPKERFSAEFPKEGPSILRIQQVVRGDSAAYFCASSPVPARQETQYFGPGTRLLVL.

Only one count was recorded for this clone. This chain uses TRBV11-2 with TRBJ1-4; D is undetermined. With 0 bases removed from V and 8 bases from J, the gap between germline ends came to 10 bases. Germline CDR1 SGHAT, CDR2 FQNNGV. This CDR3 has 14 amino acids. As DNA, the CDR3 is TGTGCCAGCAGCTTAGACAGGATTGGGGAAAAACTGTTTTTT. It specifies CASSLDRIGEKLFF.

The chain carries TRBV6-5 and TRBJ1-1; no reliable D call. This CDR3 spans 15 amino acids. The ends were cut back, 2 bases at V and 0 bases at J, with 10 bases in the middle. The germline CDR1 and CDR2 sequences are MNHEY and SVGAGI. CDR3 nucleotide sequence: TGTGCCAGCAGTTACGTGGGTCGGTTGAACACTGAAGCTTTCTTT. Protein product: CASSYVGRLNTEAFF.

This clone was seen at least ten times. The chain links TRBV28 to TRBJ2-5; TRBD2 agrees at 8 bases. The germline V gene encodes CDR1 MDHEN and CDR2 SYDVKM. This CDR3 contains 15 residues. The V and J ends lost 4 bases and 4 bases, in that order; junction bases with no gene match: 8. Here the CDR3 reads CASSSEREYTETQYF. As DNA, the CDR3 is TGTGCCAGCAGTTCGGAGCGGGAGTATACAGAGACCCAGTACTTC.

This clone has more than one count but fewer than ten. V gene TRBV7-2 combines with J gene TRBJ2-3, with TRBD2 matching 11 bases. Trimming at V came to 1 base and at J to 3 bases, leaving 12 bases not matched to a gene. This CDR3 contains 19 residues. The V gene's germline CDR1 is SGHTA and CDR2 FQGNSA. The CDR3 loop reads CASSLVRGLSGRETDTQYF. The CDR3 nucleotides read TGTGCCAGCAGCTTAGTGCGGGGGCTTAGCGGGAGGGAAACAGATACGCAGTATTTT.

This clone came up many times. The chain uses TRBV11-3 and TRBJ2-1; 9 nucleotides agree with TRBD2. The trim removed 0 bases at V and 7 bases at J, leaving 10 bases unmatched. CDR1 and CDR2 from the germline V gene are SGHNT and YENEEA. The CDR3 contains 17 residues. CDR3 sequence reads: CASSLDFAGGHHNEQFF. As DNA, the CDR3 is TGTGCCAGCAGCTTAGATTTCGCGGGAGGGCATCATAATGAGCAGTTCTTC.